The sequence of this TCR beta chain was determined in a study of T cell repertoires in ileal Crohn's disease. About the study: Biopsies of the neoterminal ileum at postoperative colonoscopy form M6 samples. Broader study findings: Clonal expansions were more frequent in active smokers than non-smokers at surgery. Clonality above 26.8% at surgery always came with endoscopic recurrence.

Generated by immunoSEQ multiplex PCR, the TCRdb table keeps only in-frame clones and is missing some. The sample shows about 12,000 clones, around 83% of them seen only once. A word on this clone: Its target is unknown.

Time point indicated: neoterminal ileum biopsy at postoperative endoscopy, about 6 months after surgery. The CDR3 runs 15 residues. Germline V lookup: CDR1 MGHRA, CDR2 YSYEKL. V was shortened by 4 bases and J by 8 bases, with 20 bases between the two germline ends. This chain uses TRBV4-1 with TRBJ1-2; D may be TRBD1 (5 bases). The material sequenced was ileal tissue. This receptor was taken from an adult with Crohn's disease. Written as DNA, the CDR3 is TGCGCCAGCAGCCCCCTGCTACAGGAAGGTCACGGCTACACCTTC. This gives the protein CASSPLLQEGHGYTF.